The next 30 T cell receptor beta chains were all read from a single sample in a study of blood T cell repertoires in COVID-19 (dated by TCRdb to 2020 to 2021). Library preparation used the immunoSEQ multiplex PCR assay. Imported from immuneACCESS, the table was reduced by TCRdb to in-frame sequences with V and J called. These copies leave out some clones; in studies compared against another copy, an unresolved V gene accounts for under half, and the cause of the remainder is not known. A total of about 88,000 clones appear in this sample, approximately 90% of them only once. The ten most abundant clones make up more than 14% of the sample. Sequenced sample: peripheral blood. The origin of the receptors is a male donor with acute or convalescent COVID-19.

CDR3 in amino acids: CASSETSGGSFNEQFF. The DNA of the CDR3 is TGTGCCAGTAGTGAGACTAGCGGGGGGTCTTTCAATGAGCAGTTCTTC. The genes are TRBV19 and TRBJ2-1; 13 bases match TRBD2. J lost 6 bases, V lost 5 bases, and 7 bases had no gene match. Per germline, CDR1 LNHDA and CDR2 SQIVND (reference sequence). This CDR3 region has 16 residues. Filled out from reference TRBV19 and TRBJ2-1, the complete variable domain reads DGGITQSPKYLFRKEGQNVTLSCEQNLNHDAMYWYRQDPGQGLRLIYYSQIVNDFQKGDIAEGYSVSREKKESFPLTVTSAQKNPTAFYLCASSETSGGSFNEQFFGPGTRLTVL.

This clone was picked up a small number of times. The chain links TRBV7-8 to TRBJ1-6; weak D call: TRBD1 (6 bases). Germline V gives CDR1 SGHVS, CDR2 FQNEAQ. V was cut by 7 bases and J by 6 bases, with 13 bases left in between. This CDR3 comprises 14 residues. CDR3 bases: TGTGCCAGCAAACAGGGAAGTATTAATTCACCCCTCCACTTT. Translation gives CASKQGSINSPLHF.

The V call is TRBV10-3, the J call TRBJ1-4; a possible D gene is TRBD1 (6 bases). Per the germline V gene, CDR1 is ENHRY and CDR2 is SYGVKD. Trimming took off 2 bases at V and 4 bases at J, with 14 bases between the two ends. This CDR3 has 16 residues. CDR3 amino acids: CAISEARTAINEKLFF. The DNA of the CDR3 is TGTGCCATCAGTGAGGCCAGGACAGCGATTAATGAAAAACTGTTTTTT.

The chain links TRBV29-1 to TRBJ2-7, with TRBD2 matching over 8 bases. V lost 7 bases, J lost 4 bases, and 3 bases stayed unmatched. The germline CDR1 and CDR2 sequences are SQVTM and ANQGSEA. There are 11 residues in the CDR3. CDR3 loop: CSGGGQYEQYF. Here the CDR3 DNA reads TGCAGCGGCGGGGGGCAATACGAGCAGTACTTC.

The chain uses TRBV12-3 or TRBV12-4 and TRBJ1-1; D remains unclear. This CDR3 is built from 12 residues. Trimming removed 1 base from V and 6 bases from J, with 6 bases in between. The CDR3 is CASSLVSAEAFF. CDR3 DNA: TGTGCCAGCAGTTTAGTATCCGCTGAAGCTTTCTTT.

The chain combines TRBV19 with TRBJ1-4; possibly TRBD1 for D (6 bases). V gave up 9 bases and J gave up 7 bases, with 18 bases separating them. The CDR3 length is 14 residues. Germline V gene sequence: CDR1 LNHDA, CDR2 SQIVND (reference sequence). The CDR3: CASHIQGNIEKLFF. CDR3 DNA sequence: TGTGCCAGCCATATACAGGGAAACATTGAAAAACTGTTTTTT.

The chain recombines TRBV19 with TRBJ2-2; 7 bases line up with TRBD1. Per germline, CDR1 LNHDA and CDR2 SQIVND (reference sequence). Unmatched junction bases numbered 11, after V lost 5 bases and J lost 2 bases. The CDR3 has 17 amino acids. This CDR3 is CASSSAGGPRNTGELFF. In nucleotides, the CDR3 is TGTGCCAGTAGTTCCGCAGGGGGTCCTAGAAACACCGGGGAGCTGTTTTTT.

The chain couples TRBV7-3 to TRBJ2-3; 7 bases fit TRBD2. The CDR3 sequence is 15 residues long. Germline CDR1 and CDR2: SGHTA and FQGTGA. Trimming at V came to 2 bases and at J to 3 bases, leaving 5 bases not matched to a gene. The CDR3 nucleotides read TGTGCCAGCAGCTTAGCGGGGGTAGGGACAGATACGCAGTATTTT. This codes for CASSLAGVGTDTQYF.

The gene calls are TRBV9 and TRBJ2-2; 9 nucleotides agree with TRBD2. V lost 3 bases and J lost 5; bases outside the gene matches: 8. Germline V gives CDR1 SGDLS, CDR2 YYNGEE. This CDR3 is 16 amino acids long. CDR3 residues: CASSGGTSRQTGELFF. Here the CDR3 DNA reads TGTGCCAGCAGCGGAGGGACTAGCCGACAAACCGGGGAGCTGTTTTTT. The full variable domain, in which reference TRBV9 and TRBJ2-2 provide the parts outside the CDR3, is DSGVTQTPKHLITATGQRVTLRCSPRSGDLSVYWYQQSLDQGLQFLIQYYNGEERAKGNILERFSAQQFPDLHSELNLSSLELGDSALYFCASSGGTSRQTGELFFGEGSRLTVL.

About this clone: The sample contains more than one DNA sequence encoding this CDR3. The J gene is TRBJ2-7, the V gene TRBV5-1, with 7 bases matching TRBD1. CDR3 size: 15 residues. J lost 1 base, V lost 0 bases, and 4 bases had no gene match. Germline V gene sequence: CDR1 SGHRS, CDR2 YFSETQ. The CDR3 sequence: CASSLVGDSSYEQYF. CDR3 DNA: TGCGCCAGCAGCTTGGTTGGGGACAGTTCCTACGAGCAGTACTTC.

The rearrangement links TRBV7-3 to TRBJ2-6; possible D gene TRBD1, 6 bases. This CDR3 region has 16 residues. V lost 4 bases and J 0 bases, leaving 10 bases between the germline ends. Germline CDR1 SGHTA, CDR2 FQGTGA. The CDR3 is CASSWQGSSGANVLTF. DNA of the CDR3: TGTGCCAGCAGCTGGCAGGGGTCCTCTGGGGCCAACGTCCTGACTTTC.

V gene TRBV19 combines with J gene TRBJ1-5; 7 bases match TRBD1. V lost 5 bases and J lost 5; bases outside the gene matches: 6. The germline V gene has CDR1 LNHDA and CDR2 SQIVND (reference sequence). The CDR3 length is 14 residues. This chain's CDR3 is CASSPYDRDQPQHF. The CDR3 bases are TGTGCCAGTAGTCCTTACGACAGGGATCAGCCCCAGCATTTT.

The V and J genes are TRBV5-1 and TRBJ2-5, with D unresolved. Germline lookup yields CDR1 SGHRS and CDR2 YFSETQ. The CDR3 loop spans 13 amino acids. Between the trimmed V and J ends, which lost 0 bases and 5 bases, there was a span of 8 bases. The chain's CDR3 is CASSLAVIETQYF. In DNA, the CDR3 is TGCGCCAGCAGCTTGGCCGTTATTGAGACCCAGTACTTC. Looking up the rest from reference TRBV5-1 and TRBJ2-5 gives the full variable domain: KAGVTQTPRYLIKTRGQQVTLSCSPISGHRSVSWYQQTPGQGLQFLFEYFSETQRNKGNFPGRFSGRQFSNSRSEMNVSTLELGDSALYLCASSLAVIETQYFGPGTRLLVL.

CDR3 coding DNA: TGTGCCAGCAGCTTAGTCAACGGCGGAACCGGGGAGCTGTTTTTT. It yields the protein CASSLVNGGTGELFF. The rearrangement joins TRBV7-2 to TRBJ2-2; D unclear. Germline V lookup: CDR1 SGHTA, CDR2 FQGNSA. CDR3 length: 15 amino acids. V was shortened by 1 base and J by 5 bases, with 11 bases between the two germline ends.

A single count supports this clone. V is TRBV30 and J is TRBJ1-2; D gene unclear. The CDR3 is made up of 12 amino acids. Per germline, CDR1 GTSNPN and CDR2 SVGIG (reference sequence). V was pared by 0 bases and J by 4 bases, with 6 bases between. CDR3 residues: CAWSVTGYGYTF. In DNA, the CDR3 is TGTGCCTGGAGTGTAACCGGCTATGGCTACACCTTC.

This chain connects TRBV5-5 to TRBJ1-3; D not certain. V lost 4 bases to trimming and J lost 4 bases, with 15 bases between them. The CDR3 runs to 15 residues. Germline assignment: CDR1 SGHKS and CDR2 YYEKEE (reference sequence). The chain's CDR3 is CASSPARAGGNTIYF. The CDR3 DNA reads TGTGCCAGCAGCCCGGCGAGGGCTGGCGGAAACACCATATATTTT.

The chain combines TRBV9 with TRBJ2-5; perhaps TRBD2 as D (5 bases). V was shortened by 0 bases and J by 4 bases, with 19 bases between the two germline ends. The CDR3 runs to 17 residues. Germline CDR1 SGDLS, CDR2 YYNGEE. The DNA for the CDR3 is TGTGCCAGCAGCGTAGGCCCCCCGGTAGGGAGCGGAGAGACCCAGTACTTC. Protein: CASSVGPPVGSGETQYF. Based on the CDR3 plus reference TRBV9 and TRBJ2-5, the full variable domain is DSGVTQTPKHLITATGQRVTLRCSPRSGDLSVYWYQQSLDQGLQFLIQYYNGEERAKGNILERFSAQQFPDLHSELNLSSLELGDSALYFCASSVGPPVGSGETQYFGPGTRLLVL.

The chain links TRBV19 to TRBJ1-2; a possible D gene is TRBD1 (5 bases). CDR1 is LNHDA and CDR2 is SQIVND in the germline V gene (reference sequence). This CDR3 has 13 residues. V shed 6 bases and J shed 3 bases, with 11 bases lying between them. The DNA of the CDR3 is TGTGCCAGTAGCAGTACAGGAGACTATGGCTACACCTTC. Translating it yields CASSSTGDYGYTF.

The CDR3 nucleotides read TGTGCCAGCAGCCGGATGACTAGCGGAGAAGAGACCCAGTACTTC. This translates into CASSRMTSGEETQYF. The rearrangement links TRBV3-1 (or the pseudogene TRBV3-2) to TRBJ2-5, with TRBD2 matching 9 bases. V trimming: 4 bases; J trimming: 3 bases; junction bases outside the gene matches: 6. CDR1 and CDR2 (germline): LGHDT, YNNKEL (reference sequence). The CDR3 length is 15 residues.

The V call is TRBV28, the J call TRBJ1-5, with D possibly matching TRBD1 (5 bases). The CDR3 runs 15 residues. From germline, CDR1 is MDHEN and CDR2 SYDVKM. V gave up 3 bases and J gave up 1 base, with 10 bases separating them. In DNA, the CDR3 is TGTGCCAGCAGTTTGGGGGAGGGAAGCAATCAGCCCCAGCATTTT. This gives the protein CASSLGEGSNQPQHF. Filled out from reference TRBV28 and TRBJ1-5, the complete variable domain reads DVKVTQSSRYLVKRTGEKVFLECVQDMDHENMFWYRQDPGLGLRLIYFSYDVKMKEKGDIPEGYSVSREKKERFSLILESASTNQTSMYLCASSLGEGSNQPQHFGDGTRLSIL.

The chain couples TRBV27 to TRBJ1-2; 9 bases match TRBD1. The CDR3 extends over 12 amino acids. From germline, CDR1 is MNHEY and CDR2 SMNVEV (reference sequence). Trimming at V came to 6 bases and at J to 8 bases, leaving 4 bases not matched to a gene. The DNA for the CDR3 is TGTGCCAGCAGGACAGGGGGACGGGGCTACACCTTC. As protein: CASRTGGRGYTF.

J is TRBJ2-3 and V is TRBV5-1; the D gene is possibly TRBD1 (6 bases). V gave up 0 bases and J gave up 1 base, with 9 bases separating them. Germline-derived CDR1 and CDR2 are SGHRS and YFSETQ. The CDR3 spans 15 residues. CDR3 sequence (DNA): TGCGCCAGCAGCTTGGTGGGGGCCGGCACAGATACGCAGTATTTT. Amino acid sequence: CASSLVGAGTDTQYF.

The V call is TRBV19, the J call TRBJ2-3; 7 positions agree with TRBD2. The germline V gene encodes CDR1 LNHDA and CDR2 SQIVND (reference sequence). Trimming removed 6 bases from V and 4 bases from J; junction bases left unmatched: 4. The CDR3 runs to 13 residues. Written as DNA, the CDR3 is TGTGCCAGTAGGAGGGCGGGAGCAGATACGCAGTATTTT. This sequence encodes CASRRAGADTQYF.

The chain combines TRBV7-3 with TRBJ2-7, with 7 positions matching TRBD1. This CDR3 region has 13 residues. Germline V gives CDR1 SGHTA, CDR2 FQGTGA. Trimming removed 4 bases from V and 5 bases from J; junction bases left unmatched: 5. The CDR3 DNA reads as TGTGCCAGCAGCTCCGGGACAGACGACGAGCAGTACTTC. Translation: CASSSGTDDEQYF.

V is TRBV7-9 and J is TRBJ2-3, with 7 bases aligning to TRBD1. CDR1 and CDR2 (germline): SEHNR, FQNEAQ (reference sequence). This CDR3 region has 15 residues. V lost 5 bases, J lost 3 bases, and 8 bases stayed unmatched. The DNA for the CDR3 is TGTGCCAGCAGCCTCGACAGGGTCGGGACAGATACGCAGTATTTT. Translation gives CASSLDRVGTDTQYF.

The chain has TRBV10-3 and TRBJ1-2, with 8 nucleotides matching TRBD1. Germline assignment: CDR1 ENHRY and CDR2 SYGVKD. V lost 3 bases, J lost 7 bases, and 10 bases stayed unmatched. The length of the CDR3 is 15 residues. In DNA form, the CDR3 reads TGTGCCATCAGTGATTCCGGACAGGGATCTTCTGGCTACACCTTC. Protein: CAISDSGQGSSGYTF.

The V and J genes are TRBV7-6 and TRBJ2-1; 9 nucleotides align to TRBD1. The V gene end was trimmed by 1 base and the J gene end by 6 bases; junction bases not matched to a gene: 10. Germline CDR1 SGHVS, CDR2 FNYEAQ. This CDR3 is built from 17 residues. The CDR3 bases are TGTGCCAGCAGCTTAGGAACAGGGGGCGCGGGCCTCAATGAGCAGTTCTTC. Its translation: CASSLGTGGAGLNEQFF.

The CDR3 reads CASSLGLDYGELFF. CDR3 sequence (DNA): TGTGCCAGCAGCTTAGGCCTCGACTACGGGGAGCTGTTTTTT. The chain couples TRBV5-4 to TRBJ2-2; tentative D call: TRBD2 (5 bases). Trimming shortened V by 2 bases and J by 7 bases, and 12 bases separated the two germline ends. In germline, CDR1 is SGHNT, CDR2 YYREEE (reference sequence). The CDR3 is made up of 14 amino acids.

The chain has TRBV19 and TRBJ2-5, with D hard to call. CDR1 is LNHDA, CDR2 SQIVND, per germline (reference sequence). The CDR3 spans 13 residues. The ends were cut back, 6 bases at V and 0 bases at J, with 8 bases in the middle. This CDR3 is CASRSSYQETQYF. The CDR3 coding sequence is TGTGCCAGTAGATCTTCGTACCAAGAGACCCAGTACTTC.

DNA of the CDR3: TGTGCCTGGAGTGTATCTGGGGGCGCGAATCAGCCCCAGCATTTT. It specifies CAWSVSGGANQPQHF. The chain combines TRBV30 with TRBJ1-5; a possible D gene is TRBD1 (6 bases). The CDR3 is made up of 15 amino acids. Germline V gene sequence: CDR1 GTSNPN, CDR2 SVGIG (reference sequence). V shed 0 bases and J shed 4 bases, with 13 bases lying between them.